This record covers a single TCR beta chain. The antigen is not known. This sample stems from a study of shared clonotypes between healthy human individuals. As for the study in general: With ages of 18 to 49, the donors were a couple of women and a few men.

The CDR3 runs 18 residues. Germline CDR1 and CDR2: MDHEN and SYDVKM. Trimming shortened V by 8 bases and J by 0 bases, and 26 bases separated the two germline ends. CD8 cells regarded as naive lacked CD45RO, were positively chosen for CCR7, and omitted terminally differentiated effector memory CD45RA+ cells. Points from the study as a whole: Specimens sampled were limited to blood, with tissue repertoires likely differing.

Assay used: immunoSEQ multiplex PCR; TCRdb lists only in-frame clones, some missing. The sample holds millions of clones, approximately 94% seen once. V gene TRBV28 combines with J gene TRBJ2-7; weak D call: TRBD1 (6 bases). This clonotype was obtained from a young man in good health. The material sequenced was naive CD8+ T cells sorted from blood. CDR3 region: CASADTGFMRQSSYEQYF. CDR3 coding DNA: TGTGCCAGCGCAGACACAGGGTTTATGAGGCAAAGCTCCTACGAGCAGTACTTC.